Given below is one T cell receptor (beta chain) in context. This clonotype was found once. It has no known antigen specificity. Per-nucleotide qualities are absent, and no much larger clonotype sits a single base away. One read offers little support. The library relied on RT-PCR. Sequencer: Illumina HiSeq 2500. TCRdb applied fastp at Q25 and MiXCR to the public reads, then kept only in-frame beta chains. Every entry covers one CDR3 protein and lists the most common genes and DNA from its rows. The sample table records 530,000 or so distinct CDR3 sequences; 11% to 15% of these occur just once. 11% of the sample is held by the ten biggest clonotypes. The entry originates in a study of response to subunit inactivated influenza vaccine (dated by TCRdb to the late 2010s). Background for the entire study: The study used deep quantitative T cell receptor repertoire profiling to track responses to a trivalent subunit inactivated influenza vaccine.

Paper-wide results and their limitations: It was suggested by the authors that each seasonal influenza vaccination may recruit only a limited number of new T cells.

V lost 4 bases and J lost 5 bases; the stretch between them is 12 bases long. Looking up the germline V gene (reference sequence) yields CDR1 DFQATT and CDR2 SNEGSKA. Including cysteine and phenylalanine, the CDR3 has 13 amino acids. Only the CDR3 region is kept as DNA, spanning 39 bases read in frame from base 1. The clonotype originates from a man aged 45-65 years who received an inactivated influenza vaccine. Donor details come from another sample of the same person, matched by shared clones. Sequenced here: PBMCs from blood, sampled less than 13 days after vaccination. Rearrangement joined TRBV20-1 to TRBJ2-1, with no reliable assignment of the D segment. The DNA sequence follows: TGCAGTGCTAACGGGCTACCCCACAATGAGCAGTTCTTC. It translates to CSANGLPHNEQFF.